Here is one T cell receptor (beta chain) with its context. Its cognate antigen has yet to be identified. It has no much larger one-base neighbor in the sample; base qualities were not kept. The CDR1 and CDR2 encoded by the germline V gene (reference sequence) are SGHKS and YYEKEE. Measured from the cysteine to the phenylalanine, the CDR3 is 15 residues long. The retained sequence is limited to the CDR3, 45 bases, with the frame set at the first base. Trimmed from V: 4 bases; trimmed from J: 10 bases; junction bases lacking a gene match: 8. This entry comes from a study of T cell changes during pregnancy in multiple sclerosis (dated by TCRdb to between 2017 and 2020). About the full investigation: The study examined how the T cell repertoire changed over the course of pregnancy in women with multiple sclerosis.

The protocol used for the library was the immunoSEQ multiplex PCR assay. TCRdb carries this immuneACCESS record with in-frame sequences only. Its versions omit some clonotypes, under half of them owing to an unresolved V gene in the studies checked, with the rest unexplained. The sample table contains about 56,000 clones; only one count was recorded for just under 90% of them. The ten top clones hold about 5.7% of the sample. The source is a human donor whose cells served as feeder cells for cultures in a pregnancy study. The material sequenced was peripheral blood from another person, used as feeder cells. The chain is encoded by TRBV5-5 joined to TRBJ1-6, and 10 junction bases match TRBD1. The sequence in DNA is TGTGCCAGCAGCCCCCCGGGACAGGGGAACTCACCCCTCCACTTT. Translated, it gives CASSPPGQGNSPLHF.